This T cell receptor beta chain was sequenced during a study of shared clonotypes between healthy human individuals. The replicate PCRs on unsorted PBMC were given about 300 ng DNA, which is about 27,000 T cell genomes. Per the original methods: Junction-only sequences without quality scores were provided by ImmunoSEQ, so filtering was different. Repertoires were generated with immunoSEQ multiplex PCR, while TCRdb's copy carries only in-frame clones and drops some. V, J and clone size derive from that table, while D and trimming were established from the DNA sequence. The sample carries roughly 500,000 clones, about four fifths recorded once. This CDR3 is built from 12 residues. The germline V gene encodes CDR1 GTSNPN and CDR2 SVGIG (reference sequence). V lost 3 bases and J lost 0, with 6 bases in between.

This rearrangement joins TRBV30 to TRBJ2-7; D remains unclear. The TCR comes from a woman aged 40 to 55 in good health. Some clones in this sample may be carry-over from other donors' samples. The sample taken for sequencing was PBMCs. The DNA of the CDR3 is TGTGCCTGGAGGAGAGGCTCCTACGAGCAGTACTTC. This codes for CAWRRGSYEQYF.